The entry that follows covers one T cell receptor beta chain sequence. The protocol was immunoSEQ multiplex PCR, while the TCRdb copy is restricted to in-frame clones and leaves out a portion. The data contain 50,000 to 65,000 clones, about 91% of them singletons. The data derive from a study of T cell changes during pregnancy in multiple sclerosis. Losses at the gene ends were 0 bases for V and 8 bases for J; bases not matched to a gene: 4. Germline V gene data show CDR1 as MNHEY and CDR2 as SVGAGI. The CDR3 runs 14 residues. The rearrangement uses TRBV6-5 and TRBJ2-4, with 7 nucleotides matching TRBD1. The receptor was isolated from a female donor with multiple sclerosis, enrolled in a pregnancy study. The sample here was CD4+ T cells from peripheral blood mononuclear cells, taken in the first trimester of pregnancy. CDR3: CASSYSKGGDIQYF. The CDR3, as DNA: TGTGCCAGCAGTTACTCGAAAGGGGGCGACATTCAGTACTTC.